Following are 10 T cell receptor beta chains from one sample sequenced in a study of T-cell memory formation after mild COVID-19. One entry per CDR3 protein, called by TCRdb with MiXCR from the 5' RACE reads. The sample shows roughly 80,000 distinct CDR3 sequences, around a quarter of them seen only once. The sample taken for sequencing was PBMCs or a T cell subset sorted from them (not recorded which). These receptors all come from a man younger than 35 who had mild COVID-19 (a few samples of this study predate the infection). Cell type and time point are not known.

The V and J genes are TRBV5-1 and TRBJ2-7; D perhaps matches TRBD2 (5 bases). CDR1 is SGHRS, CDR2 YFSETQ, per germline. CDR3 size: 14 residues. Deletions cut 1 base from V and 3 bases from J, with 11 bases between. This CDR3 reads CASSLCRGGYEQYV. CDR3 nucleotide sequence: TGCGCCAGCAGCTTGTGTCGAGGAGGCTACGAGCAGTACGTC.

The V and J genes are TRBV7-2 and TRBJ2-1; a weak D match, TRBD2 (5 bases). This CDR3 has 13 residues. V was trimmed by 5 bases and J by 7 bases, leaving 12 bases between them. Germline V gene lookup returns CDR1 SGHTA and CDR2 FQGNSA. CDR3 DNA sequence: TGTGCCAGCAGCCAGGTACCGGGGAATGAGCAGTTCTTC. Translating gives CASSQVPGNEQFF.

This chain links TRBV12-3 or TRBV12-4 with TRBJ1-2; D remains ambiguous. The V and J ends lost 6 bases and 11 bases respectively, with 19 bases between them. This CDR3 is built from 13 residues. The CDR3 bases are TGTGCCAGCAGCCCGAGAGCTAAAGTGGGTTACACCTTC. Translation gives CASSPRAKVGYTF.

This clonotype was seen a few times. This chain joins TRBV5-5 and TRBJ2-2; a weak D match, TRBD1 (5 bases). V was shortened by 0 bases and J by 0 bases, with 12 bases between the two germline ends. This CDR3 has 17 residues. Germline loops: CDR1 SGHKS, CDR2 YYEKEE (reference sequence). Written as DNA, the CDR3 is TGTGCCAGCAGCTTGGGGCCCGAGACAGCGAACACCGGGGAGCTGTTTTTT. Translating gives CASSLGPETANTGELFF.

This clonotype was seen repeatedly, ten times or more. This sequence joins TRBV6-2 or TRBV6-3 and TRBJ1-1, with no clear D. Germline V lookup: CDR1 MNHEY, CDR2 SVGEGT. V dropped 2 bases and J dropped 2 bases, with 3 bases sitting between them. CDR3 length: 12 residues. For the CDR3, the DNA is TGTGCCAGCAGTTACAGAAACACTGAAGCTTTCTTT. Translation gives CASSYRNTEAFF.

The chain carries TRBV9 and TRBJ2-6; perhaps TRBD2 as D (6 bases). Germline CDR1 reads SGDLS; CDR2 reads YYNGEE. V was clipped by 1 base and J by 0 bases, with 11 bases between them. This CDR3 region has 17 residues. This CDR3 is CASSVTGVPSGANVLTF. Written as DNA, the CDR3 is TGTGCCAGCAGCGTAACGGGGGTTCCCTCTGGGGCCAACGTCCTGACTTTC. Based on the CDR3 plus reference TRBV9 and TRBJ2-6, the full variable domain is DSGVTQTPKHLITATGQRVTLRCSPRSGDLSVYWYQQSLDQGLQFLIQYYNGEERAKGNILERFSAQQFPDLHSELNLSSLELGDSALYFCASSVTGVPSGANVLTFGAGSRLTVL.

The genes are TRBV6-5 and TRBJ1-1; D remains ambiguous. Between the trimmed V and J ends, which lost 0 bases and 4 bases, there was a span of 9 bases. Germline V lookup: CDR1 MNHEY, CDR2 SVGAGI. CDR3 length equals 14 residues. CDR3 in amino acids: CASSYSGVGTEAFF. The CDR3 nucleotides read TGTGCCAGCAGTTACTCGGGAGTCGGCACTGAAGCTTTCTTT.

The CDR3 sequence is CASSPGQGGGNTEAFF. The CDR3 DNA sequence: TGTGCCAGCAGCCCGGGACAGGGTGGCGGGAACACTGAAGCTTTCTTT. This chain connects TRBV11-2 to TRBJ1-1; 9 positions agree with TRBD1. The germline CDR1 and CDR2 sequences are SGHAT and FQNNGV. The CDR3 runs to 16 residues. Trimming cost V 5 bases and J 1 base; bases outside gene matches: 8. The complete variable domain, with remaining parts taken from reference TRBV11-2 and TRBJ1-1, reads EAGVAQSPRYKIIEKRQSVAFWCNPISGHATLYWYQQILGQGPKLLIQFQNNGVVDDSQLPKDRFSAERLKGVDSTLKIQPAKLEDSAVYLCASSPGQGGGNTEAFFGQGTRLTVV.

The J gene is TRBJ2-1, the V gene TRBV7-2; 12 nucleotides match TRBD2. The CDR3 runs to 17 residues. The trim removed 7 bases at V and 8 bases at J, leaving 15 bases unmatched. The germline V gene encodes CDR1 SGHTA and CDR2 FQGNSA. CDR3 in amino acids: CASIIYSPSGGVDEQFF. CDR3 coding DNA: TGTGCCAGCATCATATACTCCCCTAGCGGGGGGGTGGATGAGCAGTTCTTC.

The chain links TRBV6-6 to TRBJ1-5, with D possibly being TRBD1 (6 bases). Germline V gene sequence: CDR1 MNHNY, CDR2 SVGAGI (reference sequence). V was shortened by 6 bases and J by 6 bases, with 15 bases between the two germline ends. This CDR3 has 14 amino acids. CDR3 amino acids: CASSPGGAGQPQHF. For the CDR3, the DNA is TGTGCCAGCAGCCCCGGGGGGGCGGGTCAGCCCCAGCATTTT.